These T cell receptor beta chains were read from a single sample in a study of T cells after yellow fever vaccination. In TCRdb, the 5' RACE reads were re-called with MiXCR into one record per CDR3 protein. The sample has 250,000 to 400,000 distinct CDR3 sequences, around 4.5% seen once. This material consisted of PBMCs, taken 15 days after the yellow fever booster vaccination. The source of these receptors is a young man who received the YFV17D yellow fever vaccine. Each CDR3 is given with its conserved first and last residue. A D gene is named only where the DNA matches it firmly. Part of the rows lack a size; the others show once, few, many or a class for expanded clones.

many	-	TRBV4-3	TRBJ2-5	CASSQEAAARETQYF	TGCGCCAGCAGCCAAGAGGCGGCAGCTAGAGAGACCCAGTACTTC
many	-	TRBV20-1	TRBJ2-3	CSARQGTDTQYF	TGCAGTGCTAGACAGGGGACAGATACGCAGTATTTT
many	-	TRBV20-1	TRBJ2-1	CSANPGNEQFF	TGCAGTGCTAACCCGGGCAATGAGCAGTTCTTC
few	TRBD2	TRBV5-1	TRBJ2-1	CASSLAGGGINEQFF	TGCGCCAGCAGCTTGGCCGGGGGGGGGATCAATGAGCAGTTCTTC
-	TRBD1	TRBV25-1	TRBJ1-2	CASSEFDSGTGWGYTF	TGTGCCAGCAGTGAATTCGACTCCGGGACAGGGTGGGGCTACACCTTC
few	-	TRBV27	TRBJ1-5	CASRATRDVSNQPQHF	TGTGCCAGCAGGGCTACCCGGGACGTAAGCAATCAGCCCCAGCATTTT
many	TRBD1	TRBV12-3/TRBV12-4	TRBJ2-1	CASSPGQGALYNEQFF	TGTGCCAGCAGTCCGGGACAGGGGGCCCTCTACAATGAGCAGTTCTTC
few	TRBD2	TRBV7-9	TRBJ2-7	CASSLAGLLSGEQYF	TGTGCCAGCAGCTTAGCGGGACTACTAAGCGGCGAGCAGTACTTC
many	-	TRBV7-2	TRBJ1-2	CASSLGGVKANYGYTF	TGTGCCAGCAGCTTGGGAGGGGTAAAAGCTAACTATGGCTACACCTTC
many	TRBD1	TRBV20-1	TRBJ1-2	CSATLETGDGYTF	TGCAGTGCTACGTTAGAGACAGGGGATGGCTACACCTTC
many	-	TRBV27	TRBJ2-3	CASSLPYTDTQYF	TGTGCCAGCAGTTTACCGTACACAGATACGCAGTATTTT
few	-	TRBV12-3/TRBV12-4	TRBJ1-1	CASSAGTGIYMNTEAFF	TGTGCCAGCAGCGCAGGGACGGGCATTTACATGAACACTGAAGCTTTCTTT
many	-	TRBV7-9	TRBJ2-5	CATHRGGAQETQYF	TGTGCCACCCACAGGGGGGGCGCCCAAGAGACCCAGTACTTC
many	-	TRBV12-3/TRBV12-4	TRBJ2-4	CASSPPGGAENIQYF	TGTGCCAGCAGTCCGCCGGGGGGCGCGGAGAACATTCAGTACTTC
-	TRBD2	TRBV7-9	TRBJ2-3	CASSVTSGRRSDTQYF	TGTGCCAGCAGCGTAACTAGCGGGAGGAGGTCAGATACGCAGTATTTT
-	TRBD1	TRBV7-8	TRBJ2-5	CASSLVQGEGETQYF	TGTGCCAGCAGCTTAGTACAGGGGGAAGGAGAGACCCAGTACTTC
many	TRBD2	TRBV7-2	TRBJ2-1	CASSRMAGGPSEQFF	TGTGCCAGCAGCCGCATGGCGGGGGGGCCGAGTGAGCAGTTCTTC
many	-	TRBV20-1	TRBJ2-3	CSVGTRPTDTQYF	TGCAGTGTCGGGACGCGTCCCACAGATACGCAGTATTTT
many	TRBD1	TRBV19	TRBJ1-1	CASRPKSDRGPAEAFF	TGTGCCAGTAGGCCAAAGTCGGACAGGGGACCGGCTGAAGCTTTCTTT
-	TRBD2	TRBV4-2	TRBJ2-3	CASSLPGAGGVDTQYF	TGTGCCAGCAGCCTTCCTGGAGCGGGGGGGGTAGATACGCAGTATTTT
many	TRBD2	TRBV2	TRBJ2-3	CASIGLAGARRYF	TGTGCCAGCATTGGACTAGCGGGGGCACGGAGGTATTTT
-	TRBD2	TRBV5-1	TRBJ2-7	CASGRAGGREEQYF	TGCGCCAGCGGAAGAGCGGGGGGCCGGGAAGAGCAGTACTTC
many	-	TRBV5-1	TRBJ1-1	CASSLRRATMNTEAFF	TGCGCCAGCAGCTTACGGCGAGCCACCATGAACACTGAAGCTTTCTTT
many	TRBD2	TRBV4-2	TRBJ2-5	CASSQGGLAETQYF	TGTGCCAGCAGCCAGGGGGGACTAGCGGAGACCCAGTACTTC
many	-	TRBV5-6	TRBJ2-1	CASSSSEDGQFF	TGTGCCAGCAGCTCATCAGAGGATGGGCAGTTCTTC
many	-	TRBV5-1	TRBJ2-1	CASSYGQNNEQFF	TGCGCCAGCAGCTATGGACAGAACAATGAGCAGTTCTTC
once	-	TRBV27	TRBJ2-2	CASSQGTTGELFF	TGTGCCAGCAGCCAGGGTACCACCGGGGAGCTGTTTTTT
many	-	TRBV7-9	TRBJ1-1	CASRDTNTEAFF	TGCGCCAGCAGGGACACGAACACTGAAGCTTTCTTT
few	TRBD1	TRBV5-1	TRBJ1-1	CASSGGQLMNTEAFF	TGCGCCAGCAGCGGGGGACAGCTCATGAACACTGAAGCTTTCTTT
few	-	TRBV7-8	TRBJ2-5	CASSPRQRQETQYF	TGTGCCAGCAGCCCGAGACAGAGGCAAGAGACCCAGTACTTC
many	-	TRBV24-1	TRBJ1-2	CATSVDNYGYTF	TGTGCAACTTCGGTGGACAACTATGGCTACACCTTC
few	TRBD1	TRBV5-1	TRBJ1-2	CASRKGQGESYTF	TGCGCCAGCAGAAAAGGACAGGGAGAATCCTACACCTTC
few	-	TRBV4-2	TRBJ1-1	CASSQDPEGRGEAFF	TGTGCCAGCAGCCAAGATCCAGAGGGGAGGGGGGAAGCTTTCTTT
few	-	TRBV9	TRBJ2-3	CASSVESNTDTQYF	TGTGCCAGCAGCGTAGAAAGTAACACAGATACGCAGTATTTT
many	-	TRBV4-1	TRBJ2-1	CASSQAGTELLNEQFF	TGCGCCAGCAGCCAGGCCGGGACTGAACTTTTGAATGAGCAGTTCTTC
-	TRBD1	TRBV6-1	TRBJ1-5	CASGRDRAPYSNQPQHF	TGTGCCAGCGGCCGGGACAGGGCCCCATATAGCAATCAGCCCCAGCATTTT
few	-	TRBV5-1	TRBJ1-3	CASSLAGERNTIYF	TGCGCCAGCAGCTTGGCAGGGGAGAGAAACACCATATATTTT
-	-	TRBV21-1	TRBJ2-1	CASSKEVVGLFDEQFF	TGTGCCAGCAGCAAAGAAGTGGTGGGGTTGTTCGATGAGCAGTTCTTC
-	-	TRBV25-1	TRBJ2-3	CASIADTQYF	TGTGCCAGCATAGCAGATACGCAGTATTTT
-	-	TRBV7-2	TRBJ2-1	CASSLQQSSNEQFF	TGTGCCAGCAGCTTACAACAAAGCTCCAATGAGCAGTTCTTC
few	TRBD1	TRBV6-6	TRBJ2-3	CASSLGQGITDTQYF	TGTGCCAGCAGCCTGGGACAGGGGATTACAGATACGCAGTATTTT
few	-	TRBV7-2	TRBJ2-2	CASSLVNSGELFF	TGTGCCAGCAGCTTAGTTAATTCCGGGGAGCTGTTTTTT
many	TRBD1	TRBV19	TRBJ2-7	CASSITGGTSYEQYF	TGTGCCAGTAGTATTACAGGGGGCACTTCCTACGAGCAGTACTTC
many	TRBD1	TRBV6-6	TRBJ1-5	CASSYGGQGVDQPQHF	TGTGCCAGCAGTTATGGAGGACAGGGTGTTGATCAGCCCCAGCATTTT
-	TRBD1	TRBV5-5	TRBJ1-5	CASSSQGISYQPQHF	TGTGCCAGCAGCTCACAGGGGATTAGCTATCAGCCCCAGCATTTT
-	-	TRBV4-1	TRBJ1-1	CASSLDPRGQKLNTEAFF	TGCGCCAGCAGCCTAGACCCCCGAGGACAGAAGCTGAACACTGAAGCTTTCTTT
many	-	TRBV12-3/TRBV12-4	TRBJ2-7	CASSIQGSEREQYF	TGTGCCAGCAGCATACAGGGATCTGAGCGCGAGCAGTACTTC
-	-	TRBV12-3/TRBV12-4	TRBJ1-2	CASALRGIKQGGYGYTF	TGTGCCAGCGCCCTTCGGGGAATAAAACAGGGTGGCTATGGCTACACCTTC
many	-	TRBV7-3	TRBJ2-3	CASSSGGDTQYF	TGTGCCAGCAGCTCTGGCGGGGATACGCAGTATTTT
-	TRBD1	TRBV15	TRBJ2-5	CATSRRQGAETKYF	TGTGCCACCAGCAGGAGACAGGGTGCAGAGACCAAGTACTTC
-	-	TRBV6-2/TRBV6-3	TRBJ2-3	CASSYLATDTQYF	TGTGCCAGCAGTTACTTGGCAACAGATACGCAGTATTTT
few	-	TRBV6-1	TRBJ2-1	CASSEWTLNEQFF	TGTGCCAGCAGTGAATGGACGCTCAATGAGCAGTTCTTC
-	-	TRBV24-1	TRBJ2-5	CATSERLGETQYF	TGTGCCACCAGTGAGAGGCTGGGGGAGACCCAGTACTTC
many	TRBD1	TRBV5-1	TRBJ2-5	CASSFRDSQETQYF	TGTGCCAGCAGCTTCCGGGACAGCCAAGAGACCCAGTACTTC
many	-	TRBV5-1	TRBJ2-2	CASSLEQGWTGELFF	TGCGCCAGCAGCTTGGAACAGGGTTGGACCGGGGAGCTGTTTTTT
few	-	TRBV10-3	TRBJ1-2	CAIRGEGVGGYTF	TGTGCCATCAGGGGAGAGGGGGTTGGTGGCTACACCTTC
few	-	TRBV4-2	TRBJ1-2	CASSQDQNYGYTF	TGTGCCAGCAGCCAAGACCAAAACTATGGCTACACCTTC
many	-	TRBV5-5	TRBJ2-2	CASSSQGSNTGELFF	TGTGCCAGCAGCTCACAGGGATCGAACACCGGGGAGCTGTTTTTT
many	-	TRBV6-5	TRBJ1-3	CASTLGQPGNTIYF	TGTGCCAGCACCCTCGGGCAGCCTGGAAACACCATATATTTT
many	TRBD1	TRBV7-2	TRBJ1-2	CASSLGTGGYGYTF	TGTGCCAGCAGCTTAGGGACAGGGGGATATGGCTACACCTTC